These 4 T cell receptor beta chains were sequenced from one sample in a study of cytotoxic CD8 clonotypes in ibrutinib-treated CLL. Assay used: immunoSEQ multiplex PCR; TCRdb lists only in-frame clones, some missing. The sample lists 60,000 or so clones, around 60% occurring once. Sequences were derived from PBMCs, sampled after 12 months of ibrutinib treatment. These TCRs come from a human donor with chronic lymphocytic leukemia.

The V gene is TRBV5-1, the J gene TRBJ2-3; 9 bases line up with TRBD2. The trim removed 4 bases at V and 4 bases at J, leaving 13 bases unmatched. Germline assignment: CDR1 SGHRS and CDR2 YFSETQ. There are 17 residues in the CDR3. The CDR3 DNA reads as TGCGCCAGCAGCACCGCCCTTGGGCGGGGGGGCCCAGATACGCAGTATTTT. Protein: CASSTALGRGGPDTQYF. Full variable domain (rest looked up from reference TRBV5-1 and TRBJ2-3): KAGVTQTPRYLIKTRGQQVTLSCSPISGHRSVSWYQQTPGQGLQFLFEYFSETQRNKGNFPGRFSGRQFSNSRSEMNVSTLELGDSALYLCASSTALGRGGPDTQYFGPGTRLTVL.

This clone appeared many times. The chain has TRBV5-1 and TRBJ1-6, with 11 bases lining up with TRBD1. Germline V gene data show CDR1 as SGHRS and CDR2 as YFSETQ. This CDR3 comprises 17 residues. V gave up 0 bases and J gave up 9 bases; unmatched junction bases: 8. CDR3 DNA: TGCGCCAGCAGCTTGGAGCCGGGACAGGGGGTTTTTTCACCCCTCCACTTT. Translated, it gives CASSLEPGQGVFSPLHF.

The chain is built from TRBV29-1 and TRBJ1-4; D might be TRBD1 (5 bases). The V end was cut by 7 bases, the J end by 8 bases, with 8 bases between. The CDR3 runs to 10 residues. Germline V gene lookup returns CDR1 SQVTM and CDR2 ANQGSEA. CDR3 DNA: TGCAGCGCTAGGACAGAAAAACTGTTTTTT. It is translated as CSARTEKLFF.

A few counts support this clone. This chain joins TRBV5-1 and TRBJ2-7; TRBD1 matches at 9 bases. Germline-derived CDR1 and CDR2 are SGHRS and YFSETQ. With 2 bases clipped from V and 3 bases from J, the junction kept 9 bases outside the gene matches. The CDR3 is 16 amino acids. The CDR3 DNA follows: TGCGCCAGCAGCTTAGGACCCGGGACAGGGAACTACGAGCAGTACGTC. This codes for CASSLGPGTGNYEQYV.